This TCR beta chain was captured by sequencing in a study of regulatory T cells in long-lasting Graves disease. This CDR3 has 15 amino acids. Germline V gene lookup returns CDR1 MDHEN and CDR2 SYDVKM. J gave up 0 bases and V 6 bases, and 3 bases lay outside the gene matches. Time point indicated: newly diagnosed GD, antithyroid drugs for less than 3 months. Construction of the TCR library relied on RNA isolated from PBMCs. Arm-PCR of CDR3 regions and iRepertoire HTBI primers were the basis on which TCR beta libraries were built. TCRdb reanalysed the multiplex PCR reads using MiXCR and keeps one entry per CDR3 protein. The top ten hold 35% to 45% of the sample, which has 300,000 to 400,000 distinct CDR3 sequences, 18% seen once. There are many counts of this clonotype.

This material consisted of peripheral blood mononuclear cells (PBMCs), taken at new diagnosis, from a patient treated with antithyroid drugs. V is TRBV28 and J is TRBJ2-1, with 9 bases identical to TRBD2. This sequence originates from a female donor with Graves disease. For the CDR3, the DNA is TGTGCCAGCAGAAATAGCGGGAGCTCCTACAATGAGCAGTTCTTC. Amino acids: CASRNSGSSYNEQFF.